The 10 T cell receptor beta chains given below trace back to one sample, sequenced in a study of blood T cells in healthy people across ages. For the second PCR, which ran for about 6 to 11 cycles, a sample-barcoded 5' primer and a J-beta primer mix were used. One entry per CDR3 protein, called by TCRdb with MiXCR from the 5' RACE reads. This sample has 850,000 to 1,100,000 distinct CDR3 sequences; less than 45% occur once, and the top ten carry less than 15%. The sample was blood. The receptors derive from a young man in good health.

The CDR3 sequence: CAISGGDTGQGARQPQHF. CDR3 DNA: TGTGCCATCAGTGGGGGAGATACGGGACAGGGGGCGAGACAGCCCCAGCATTTT. The chain employs TRBV10-3 and TRBJ1-5, with TRBD1 identical over 12 bases. With 4 bases clipped from V and 7 bases from J, the junction kept 14 bases outside the gene matches. CDR3 size: 18 residues. Looked up from germline, CDR1 is ENHRY and CDR2 is SYGVKD.

The table lists this clonotype with many counts. The chain uses TRBV2 and TRBJ2-5; D unclear. Germline V gene lookup returns CDR1 SNHLY and CDR2 FYNNEI. V gave up 2 bases and J gave up 3 bases, with 10 bases separating them. The CDR3 is 14 amino acids. CDR3 bases: TGTGCCAGCAGTGAATCGTCGGTCGAAGAGACCCAGTACTTC. It encodes CASSESSVEETQYF.

This chain connects TRBV20-1 to TRBJ2-7; possible D gene TRBD1, 6 bases. There are 14 residues in the CDR3. Germline assignment: CDR1 DFQATT and CDR2 SNEGSKA (reference sequence). V dropped 1 base and J dropped 0 bases, with 10 bases sitting between them. CDR3 bases: TGCAGTGCTAGAGTCGGACAGAACTCCTACGAGCAGTACTTC. This gives the protein CSARVGQNSYEQYF.

This clonotype was observed a handful of times. The V and J genes are TRBV12-3 or TRBV12-4 and TRBJ1-4; a weak D match, TRBD1 (6 bases). This CDR3 is 15 amino acids long. Trimming shortened V by 6 bases and J by 0 bases, and 11 bases separated the two germline ends. Here the CDR3 DNA reads TGTGCCAGCAGACCCAGGACAGCAACTAATGAAAAACTGTTTTTT. Translated, it gives CASRPRTATNEKLFF.

The V gene is TRBV12-3 or TRBV12-4, the J gene TRBJ2-5; tentatively, D is TRBD1 (6 bases). The CDR3 extends over 13 amino acids. V lost 6 bases and J lost 7, with 15 bases in between. CDR3 nucleotide sequence: TGTGCCAGCAGCCTACCCTCAGGGGCGACCCAGTACTTC. This codes for CASSLPSGATQYF.

The chain is built from TRBV20-1 and TRBJ1-1, with D maybe TRBD1 (6 bases). Germline CDR1 reads DFQATT; CDR2 reads SNEGSKA (reference sequence). The CDR3 runs to 14 residues. V was trimmed by 2 bases and J by 4 bases, leaving 14 bases between them. The CDR3 DNA is TGCAGTGCTAGATCTGGGGGGCCGGGCACTGAAGCTTTCTTT. It codes for CSARSGGPGTEAFF.

This clonotype was counted between two and nine times. The CDR3 protein is CASSTGGGRQPQHF. In nucleotides, the CDR3 is TGTGCCAGCAGTACAGGGGGAGGAAGGCAGCCCCAGCATTTT. The V gene is TRBV6-5, the J gene TRBJ1-5; TRBD1 agrees at 8 bases. Per germline, CDR1 MNHEY and CDR2 SVGAGI. V was pared by 5 bases and J by 7 bases, with 7 bases of the junction left unmatched. The CDR3 length is 14 residues.

The sample holds many counts of this clonotype. V is TRBV12-3 or TRBV12-4 and J is TRBJ2-3; D is unclear. Between the trimmed V and J ends, which lost 5 bases and 5 bases, there was a span of 14 bases. This CDR3 spans 14 amino acids. The CDR3 DNA reads as TGTGCCAGCAGTCCCTCACGTGCTTTAGATACGCAGTATTTT. Amino acids: CASSPSRALDTQYF.

The chain links TRBV7-2 to TRBJ1-2; no reliable D call. With 0 bases removed from V and 2 bases from J, the gap between germline ends came to 7 bases. CDR3 size: 14 residues. Per germline, CDR1 SGHTA and CDR2 FQGNSA. CDR3 nucleotide sequence: TGTGCCAGCAGCTTAGCAGACAAGAACTATGGCTACACCTTC. Translating gives CASSLADKNYGYTF.

The gene calls are TRBV2 and TRBJ1-2; 7 bases agree with TRBD1. The J segment lost 1 base and the V segment lost 7 bases, leaving 6 bases of the junction unmatched. This CDR3 contains 14 residues. Germline V CDR1 and CDR2: SNHLY, FYNNEI. The CDR3 here is CASTGDSINYGYTF. The CDR3 DNA reads as TGTGCCAGCACCGGGGACAGCATTAACTATGGCTACACCTTC. The entire variable domain, with the rest obtained from reference TRBV2 and TRBJ1-2, is as follows: EPEVTQTPSHQVTQMGQEVILRCVPISNHLYFYWYRQILGQKVEFLVSFYNNEISEKSEIFDDQFSVERPDGSNFTLKIRSTKLEDSAMYFCASTGDSINYGYTFGSGTRLTVV.